This record looks at one T cell receptor (beta chain) sequence and its context. This clonotype was observed a few times. No cognate antigen has been identified for it. No per-base quality is available; no much larger clone lies one base away. The method behind the library was 5' RACE. Sequencing used an Illumina HiSeq 2000. A universal primer binding site was introduced by template switching, and a unique molecular identifier was present in the final cDNA, enabling accurate counting of TCR cDNA molecules. Specific primers in the conserved constant-segment region were used to synthesize first-strand cDNA for TCR alpha and beta chains. Each cDNA library was double barcoded, with a SMART-Mk sample barcode plus Illumina barcodes, to control for contamination. Two successive PCR steps introduced TruSeq adapter sequences along with Illumina sample barcodes. The Illumina HiSeq platform was used with custom primers to sequence TCR alpha and beta cDNA libraries. Per the authors' processing: Unique molecular identifiers were extracted from raw reads with MiGEC, and CDR3 positions were determined with MiXCR. Recombination models were inferred per individual with the repgenHMM and IGoR tools using an EM algorithm. Shared clonotype analysis was performed with the tcR package in R, normalizing sharing by the product of cloneset sizes. Out-of-frame nonproductive sequences were analyzed to study raw recombination free of thymic and clonal selection effects. The public sequencing data were trimmed at Q25 with fastp and processed into clonotypes with MiXCR by TCRdb, which kept only in-frame beta chains. Every distinct CDR3 protein forms one entry, paired with its most common genes and DNA. TCRdb assigned the V and J calls; the authors' analysis was not used. Here the sample has 400,000 to 500,000 distinct CDR3 sequences; approximately 15% occur a single time. The leading ten clones occupy approximately 1% of the sample.

The CDR3 measures 14 amino acids from cysteine to phenylalanine. Here the CDR3 DNA is all that survives: 42 bases in frame from base 1. The V end loses 11 bases and the J end loses 7 bases, and a stretch of 20 bases separates them. CDR1 and CDR2 are read off the germline V gene as SNHLY and FYNNEI. The sample is drawn from a study of identical twins listed by TCRdb under 2016. With regard to the full study: TCR alpha and beta repertoires from monozygotic twins, unrelated adults of various ages and cord blood were deep-sequenced to test whether fetal clonotypes persist. To rule out contamination, replicate twin experiments were performed at different times with different library preparation protocols.

Here is what the overall study found, with its caveats: In monozygotic twins, out-of-frame TCR alpha sharing was systematically underestimated by recombination models, although the models agreed with sharing between unrelated individuals. Compared with coincidental sharing between unrelated individuals, out-of-frame TCR alpha sequences shared between twins showed an excess of sequences with low generation probability. Abundant cord blood beta clonotypes had fewer insertions, young adult naive repertoires showed a similar but weaker trend, and memory repertoires showed no such trend. Because the same donors could not be followed over many years, the conclusions depended on cross-sectional statistical analysis. In beta out-of-frame sequences, excess twin sharing was weaker, because having fewer shared sequences lowered the signal-to-noise ratio. Invariant T cells such as MAIT and iNKT could partly confound zero-insertion analyses, although diverse VJ usage argued against such confounding for most clonotypes.

Every donor was a healthy Caucasian. Three pairs of female monozygotic twins, all aged roughly 18 to 30 years, were included in the twin cohort. Positive isolation kits from Invitrogen were used to isolate CD4+ and CD8+ T cell populations. This sample was shared with a second study, whose subject was yellow fever vaccine responses in identical twins. That second publication adds: The authors reported that the T cell response to vaccination in identical twins appeared partly convergent and partly personalized. In identical twins, the study followed T cell clones that responded to the vaccine with precision.

The sequence came from a woman between 18 and 30 years old in good health. The V gene is TRBV2 and the J gene is TRBJ1-4; D gene: possibly TRBD1, on 6 matching bases. Sequencing was performed on CD4+ T cells sorted from blood. The CDR3 amino acid sequence is: CAGSWRGSGEKLFF. The DNA sequence is as follows: TGTGCCGGGAGTTGGAGGGGGAGCGGTGAAAAACTGTTTTTT.